The source of this T cell receptor beta chain is a study of T cell responses to AZD1222 COVID-19 vaccine. Study-level findings and limits: Samples come after the peak T cell response, not at day 14. Donors were chiefly white British, with a greater number of females, and clonal diversity was perhaps underestimated.

The CDR3 consists of 16 residues. Looked up from germline, CDR1 is MNHNS and CDR2 is SASEGT. J lost 2 bases, V lost 2 bases, and 8 bases had no gene match. The method was immunoSEQ multiplex PCR; TCRdb's version includes in-frame clones alone and lacks a portion of them. The repertoire holds 75,000 to 90,000 clones, approximately 90% seen once, with around 5.2% in the top ten. This clone was counted a few times. Its cognate antigen is unknown. The source of this sequence is an adult in good health. The rearrangement links TRBV6-1 to TRBJ2-7; 8 positions match TRBD1. The source material was peripheral blood, sampled on day 0 of AZD1222 vaccination. CDR3 region: CASSEYRGTVTYEQYF. The CDR3 DNA sequence: TGTGCCAGCAGTGAATACAGGGGGACGGTAACCTACGAGCAGTACTTC.